This T cell receptor beta chain was captured by sequencing in a study of cytomegalovirus exposure and HLA in healthy donors. Looked up from germline, CDR1 is KGHSH and CDR2 is LQKENI. The CDR3 contains 14 residues. V trimming: 5 bases; J trimming: 10 bases; junction bases outside the gene matches: 6. PCR amplification relied on 60 Vbeta primers (plus 13 Jbeta primers). Libraries were prepared by immunoSEQ multiplex PCR; TCRdb keeps only in-frame clonotypes and omits some of them. The table lists about 200,000 clones, roughly four fifths of them singletons. The TCR comes from a man aged 25 to 40 in good health and CMV-seronegative. The rearrangement uses TRBV18 and TRBJ2-1; 12 nucleotides align to TRBD2. Sequencing was carried out using PBMCs. As DNA, the CDR3 is TGTGCCAGCTCAAGACTAGCGGGAGAGCAGGAGCAGTTCTTC. This sequence encodes CASSRLAGEQEQFF.